Below, 20 T cell receptor beta chains from the same sample are listed, as sequenced in a study of blood T cell repertoires in COVID-19. TCRdb's copy holds only in-frame clones and misses some; the assay was immunoSEQ multiplex PCR. The repertoire holds about 160,000 clones, with approximately 73% as singletons. Source material: peripheral blood. These receptors were collected from a woman older than 75 with acute or convalescent COVID-19.

The CDR3 is CSVKPRTYEQYF. CDR3 nucleotide sequence: TGCAGCGTGAAACCCAGGACCTACGAGCAGTACTTC. This chain links TRBV29-1 with TRBJ2-7; D uncertain. V lost 6 bases and J 2 bases, leaving 11 bases between the germline ends. The germline V gene has CDR1 SQVTM and CDR2 ANQGSEA. The CDR3 extends over 12 amino acids.

This clone was recorded a few times. The V call is TRBV20-1, the J call TRBJ1-1; 8 bases match TRBD1. The V segment lost 3 bases and the J segment 4 bases; nucleotides outside the gene matches: 10. The CDR3 loop spans 15 amino acids. The germline V gene has CDR1 DFQATT and CDR2 SNEGSKA (reference sequence). The CDR3 here is CSASGGQGRGTEAFF. The CDR3 nucleotides read TGCAGTGCTAGTGGCGGACAGGGACGAGGCACTGAAGCTTTCTTT.

The chain uses TRBV18 and TRBJ1-5; TRBD1 matches at 7 bases. This CDR3 is built from 14 residues. Germline values: CDR1 KGHSH, CDR2 LQKENI. V was pared by 3 bases and J by 5 bases, with 4 bases of the junction left unmatched. CDR3 region: CASSPGTEYQPQHF. The CDR3 coding sequence is TGTGCCAGCTCACCTGGGACAGAGTATCAGCCCCAGCATTTT.

In this sample, this clone turned up once. V is TRBV2 and J is TRBJ2-1, with D hard to call. Germline V gene sequence: CDR1 SNHLY, CDR2 FYNNEI. This CDR3 has 14 residues. V was trimmed by 4 bases and J by 6 bases, leaving 13 bases between them. CDR3 DNA: TGTGCCAGCAGTGCCTTTGAAGCTATCAATGAGCAGTTCTTC. This translates into CASSAFEAINEQFF.

DNA of the CDR3: TGCGCCAGCAGCCAAGATAGGAGGCGGGGGAGAAATGAGCAGTTCTTC. Amino acids: CASSQDRRRGRNEQFF. The chain combines TRBV4-3 with TRBJ2-1; 7 nucleotides agree with TRBD2. The CDR3 spans 16 residues. Germline V gives CDR1 LGHNA, CDR2 YSLEER. V trimming: 0 bases; J trimming: 7 bases; junction bases outside the gene matches: 9.

The rearrangement links TRBV6-1 to TRBJ1-2, with TRBD1 as a possible D gene (5 bases). The V end lost 3 bases, the J end lost 4 bases, and 9 bases lay between the germline ends. The CDR3 runs 13 residues. Germline values: CDR1 MNHNS, CDR2 SASEGT. The CDR3 is CASSDFQGYGYTF. The CDR3 DNA follows: TGTGCCAGCAGTGATTTCCAGGGCTATGGCTACACCTTC.

The sample holds a few counts of this clone. The chain couples TRBV7-8 to TRBJ1-5; no clear D. Trimming cost V 1 base and J 0 bases, with 4 bases left between them. The germline V gene has CDR1 SGHVS and CDR2 FQNEAQ. The CDR3 extends over 14 amino acids. Here the CDR3 DNA reads TGTGCCAGCAGCTTAGGAGTTAGCAATCAGCCCCAGCATTTT. Translating it yields CASSLGVSNQPQHF. The whole variable domain, remainder taken from reference TRBV7-8 and TRBJ1-5, is GAGVSQSPRYKVAKRGQDVALRCDPISGHVSLFWYQQALGQGPEFLTYFQNEAQLDKSGLPSDRFFAERPEGSVSTLKIQRTQQEDSAVYLCASSLGVSNQPQHFGDGTRLSIL.

V usage is TRBV19 and J usage is TRBJ1-1; D is unresolved. Per germline, CDR1 LNHDA and CDR2 SQIVND (reference sequence). Trimming left V 5 bases short and J 6 bases short, with 25 bases between. The CDR3 covers 17 residues. The CDR3 DNA sequence: TGTGCCAGTAGTTCCCGTCACCTCGGGAGGGTGACCCCTGAAGCTTTCTTT. Its translation: CASSSRHLGRVTPEAFF.

This rearrangement joins TRBV27 to TRBJ2-7; 7 bases are a match to TRBD1. The CDR3 extends over 15 amino acids. The V and J ends lost 4 bases and 2 bases, in that order; junction bases with no gene match: 8. Germline V lookup: CDR1 MNHEY, CDR2 SMNVEV (reference sequence). The CDR3 protein is CASSWSEGAAYEQYF. DNA of the CDR3: TGTGCCAGCAGTTGGTCTGAGGGGGCGGCCTACGAGCAGTACTTC.

J is TRBJ2-3 and V is TRBV30; 9 bases match TRBD2. Trimming cost V 7 bases and J 4 bases; bases outside gene matches: 3. The length of the CDR3 is 12 residues. In germline, CDR1 is GTSNPN, CDR2 SVGIG (reference sequence). This CDR3 reads CASGLAADTQYF. As DNA, the CDR3 is TGTGCCTCGGGACTAGCTGCAGATACGCAGTATTTT.

On this clone: The junction departs from the called germline gene at one end, perhaps through a read error. The chain has TRBV10-3 and TRBJ1-1; TRBD1 might be the D (5 bases). The CDR3 consists of 14 residues. The germline gives CDR1 ENHRY, CDR2 SYGVKD. CDR3 in DNA: TGTGCCATCAGTGGGGGACGGGGGAACTCTGAAGCTTTCTTT. The encoded protein is CAISGGRGNSEAFF.

This clone has at least ten counts. The CDR3 region is CASSVDQQGNSPLHF. The CDR3 nucleotides read TGTGCCAGCAGCGTAGACCAACAGGGGAATTCACCCCTCCACTTT. This chain links TRBV9 with TRBJ1-6; 7 bases agree with TRBD1. The CDR3 has 15 residues. The germline gives CDR1 SGDLS, CDR2 YYNGEE. V was clipped by 0 bases and J by 7 bases; unmatched bases: 4.

This clone was counted a few times. This chain links TRBV5-1 with TRBJ1-1; the D is unclear. The V and J ends lost 0 bases and 0 bases respectively, with 9 bases between them. Germline V CDR1 and CDR2: SGHRS, YFSETQ. This CDR3 region has 15 residues. The DNA of the CDR3 is TGCGCCAGCAGCTTGGCCGGGGAGTTGAACACTGAAGCTTTCTTT. Its translation is CASSLAGELNTEAFF.

The rearrangement links TRBV5-1 to TRBJ2-5, with TRBD2 matching over 12 bases. Germline trimming cut 1 base from V and 5 bases from J; bases unmatched to any gene: 15. The CDR3 runs 19 residues. Germline CDR1 is SGHRS and CDR2 is YFSETQ. The CDR3 sequence: CASSLRLAGDVAGGETQYF. In DNA, the CDR3 is TGCGCCAGCAGCTTGAGACTAGCGGGAGATGTTGCTGGAGGCGAGACCCAGTACTTC.

The CDR3 DNA sequence: TGTGCCAGTAGTACAACAGGGAATGGCTACACCTTC. Translation: CASSTTGNGYTF. The chain links TRBV19 to TRBJ1-2, with D perhaps matching TRBD1 (6 bases). The CDR3 consists of 12 residues. V gave up 4 bases and J gave up 6 bases, with 9 bases separating them. Germline CDR1 LNHDA, CDR2 SQIVND (reference sequence). The whole variable domain, filled in from reference TRBV19 and TRBJ1-2, reads DGGITQSPKYLFRKEGQNVTLSCEQNLNHDAMYWYRQDPGQGLRLIYYSQIVNDFQKGDIAEGYSVSREKKESFPLTVTSAQKNPTAFYLCASSTTGNGYTFGSGTRLTVV.

The genes are TRBV2 and TRBJ1-1; weak D call: TRBD1 (5 bases). Germline assignment: CDR1 SNHLY and CDR2 FYNNEI. V dropped 7 bases and J dropped 4 bases, with 13 bases sitting between them. CDR3 length: 13 amino acids. This CDR3 reads CASTKGRGTEAFF. The CDR3 region has the DNA TGTGCCAGCACTAAGGGGCGCGGCACTGAAGCTTTCTTT.

This chain uses TRBV7-9 with TRBJ2-5, with 9 bases matching TRBD1. V gave up 3 bases and J gave up 5 bases; unmatched junction bases: 7. The length of the CDR3 is 15 residues. Germline V gene lookup returns CDR1 SEHNR and CDR2 FQNEAQ (reference sequence). CDR3 loop: CASSFGQGQGETQYF. The CDR3, as DNA: TGTGCCAGCAGCTTCGGACAGGGACAGGGCGAGACCCAGTACTTC.

The chain employs TRBV28 and TRBJ2-7; TRBD1 agrees at 9 bases. The CDR3 is made up of 16 amino acids. Germline lookup yields CDR1 MDHEN and CDR2 SYDVKM. The J segment lost 2 bases and the V segment lost 4 bases, leaving 9 bases of the junction unmatched. CDR3 amino acids: CASSSRTGVGAYEQYF. CDR3 nucleotides: TGTGCCAGCAGTTCCCGGACAGGGGTAGGGGCCTACGAGCAGTACTTC.

The V gene is TRBV19, the J gene TRBJ2-3, with 8 bases matching TRBD1. The trim removed 0 bases at V and 0 bases at J, leaving 8 bases unmatched. This CDR3 has 18 amino acids. The V gene's germline CDR1 is LNHDA and CDR2 SQIVND (reference sequence). CDR3 sequence: CASSIDPPTGASTDTQYF. The CDR3 nucleotides are TGTGCCAGTAGTATAGATCCCCCGACAGGGGCTAGCACAGATACGCAGTATTTT.

This clone was counted only a few times. The chain uses TRBV7-2 and TRBJ2-7, with a possible D match to TRBD2 (7 bases). Germline V lookup: CDR1 SGHTA, CDR2 FQGNSA. This CDR3 is built from 18 residues. V lost 5 bases and J lost 4, with 27 bases in between. CDR3 residues: CASSPGGYRWGTSYEQYF. The DNA of the CDR3 is TGTGCCAGCAGCCCGGGGGGCTATCGCTGGGGGACTTCTTACGAGCAGTACTTC.